One and the same sample provided the 29 T cell receptor beta chains below, sequenced in a study of T cell responses to AZD1222 COVID-19 vaccine (dated by TCRdb to about 2021). What this sample's time point label stands for: baseline before first vaccination. Libraries were constructed by the immunoSEQ multiplex PCR assay. The immuneACCESS repertoire file appears here via TCRdb, limited to in-frame rearrangements. These files lack a portion of the clones; in checked studies, under half of the deficit traces to unresolved V genes, and the cause of the others is not known. This sample holds roughly 130,000 clones; around 90% were observed only once. Of the sample, approximately 5.7% falls within the top ten clones. Here the sequenced sample was peripheral blood, taken on day 0 of AZD1222 vaccination. All receptors come from an adult in good health.

This chain joins TRBV30 and TRBJ2-1; D not certain. Trimming took off 3 bases at V and 0 bases at J, with 18 bases between the two ends. CDR3 length: 17 residues. The germline V gene encodes CDR1 GTSNPN and CDR2 SVGIG (reference sequence). The CDR3 region is CAWSLGGATSSYNEQFF. The CDR3 coding sequence is TGTGCCTGGAGCCTGGGCGGCGCGACGAGCTCCTACAATGAGCAGTTCTTC.

This sequence joins TRBV6-5 and TRBJ2-3, with D unresolved. The CDR3 covers 14 residues. Germline-derived CDR1 and CDR2 are MNHEY and SVGAGI. Trimming took off 0 bases at V and 4 bases at J, with 8 bases between the two ends. Here the CDR3 DNA reads TGTGCCAGCAGTTACTCTCGGTGGGCAGATACGCAGTATTTT. Translating it yields CASSYSRWADTQYF.

The rearrangement joins TRBV6-2 or TRBV6-3 to TRBJ2-7; maybe TRBD2 (5 bases). This CDR3 region has 14 residues. Germline values: CDR1 MNHEY, CDR2 SVGEGT. V lost 1 base and J lost 7, with 14 bases in between. The chain's CDR3 is CASSYYPSTGEQYF. As DNA, the CDR3 is TGTGCCAGCAGTTACTACCCGTCCACGGGGGAGCAGTACTTC.

The chain couples TRBV4-2 to TRBJ2-1, with 7 bases that match TRBD2. The CDR3 sequence is 15 residues long. Germline assignment: CDR1 LGHNA and CDR2 YNFKEQ. The junction had 6 bases not matched to a gene; V was cut back by 4 bases and J by 3 bases. In nucleotides, the CDR3 is TGTGCCAGCAGCCCCCGGGGGGTCGGCTACAATGAGCAGTTCTTC. It translates to CASSPRGVGYNEQFF.

V gene TRBV27 combines with J gene TRBJ1-5; D possibly corresponds to TRBD1 (6 bases). V lost 8 bases and J 5 bases, leaving 13 bases between the germline ends. CDR3 length equals 13 residues. Germline V lookup: CDR1 MNHEY, CDR2 SMNVEV (reference sequence). The CDR3 region is CASGMGAHQPQHF. The CDR3 bases are TGTGCCAGCGGGATGGGGGCTCATCAGCCCCAGCATTTT.

The V call is TRBV28, the J call TRBJ1-1; D not resolved. Deletions cut 3 bases from V and 0 bases from J, with 11 bases between. Germline-derived CDR1 and CDR2 are MDHEN and SYDVKM. CDR3 size: 15 residues. CDR3 region: CASSFRPGLNTEAFF. Here the CDR3 DNA reads TGTGCCAGCAGTTTCCGTCCGGGATTGAACACTGAAGCTTTCTTT.

The chain joins TRBV9 to TRBJ2-2; D gene unclear. The CDR3 has 13 amino acids. V was shortened by 4 bases and J by 4 bases, with 8 bases between the two germline ends. CDR1 is SGDLS, CDR2 YYNGEE, per germline. CDR3 DNA sequence: TGTGCCAGCAGCCCCTGGGGCACCGGGGAGCTGTTTTTT. Translation: CASSPWGTGELFF. Supplemented by reference TRBV9 and TRBJ2-2, the full variable domain reads DSGVTQTPKHLITATGQRVTLRCSPRSGDLSVYWYQQSLDQGLQFLIQYYNGEERAKGNILERFSAQQFPDLHSELNLSSLELGDSALYFCASSPWGTGELFFGEGSRLTVL.

The chain couples TRBV3-1 (or the pseudogene TRBV3-2) to TRBJ2-1; D gene ambiguous. The CDR3 contains 13 residues. Trimming took 8 bases from V and 0 from J, leaving 8 bases between them. Germline V lookup: CDR1 LGHDT, CDR2 YNNKEL (reference sequence). CDR3 residues: CASDSGSYNEQFF. In DNA, the CDR3 is TGTGCCAGCGACTCCGGCTCCTACAATGAGCAGTTCTTC.

The rearrangement uses TRBV9 and TRBJ2-1; 8 nucleotides match TRBD1. Germline CDR1 and CDR2: SGDLS and YYNGEE. This CDR3 is 16 amino acids long. Germline trimming cut 3 bases from V and 3 bases from J; bases unmatched to any gene: 8. CDR3 in DNA: TGTGCCAGCAGCGGCGGAGGGGGGACAGGCTACAATGAGCAGTTCTTC. Translated: CASSGGGGTGYNEQFF.

The chain links TRBV2 to TRBJ1-6, with D possibly TRBD1 on 6 matching bases. Germline CDR1 is SNHLY and CDR2 is FYNNEI. This CDR3 comprises 12 residues. With 8 bases removed from V and 11 bases from J, the gap between germline ends came to 13 bases. The CDR3 DNA sequence: TGTGCCAGCCTATCGACAGGCCCACCCCTCCACTTT. Encoded protein: CASLSTGPPLHF.

This chain connects TRBV6-2 or TRBV6-3 to TRBJ1-5; D is uncertain. Germline V gene data show CDR1 as MNHEY and CDR2 as SVGEGT. The ends were cut back, 6 bases at V and 2 bases at J, with 14 bases in the middle. The CDR3 covers 15 residues. CDR3 nucleotide sequence: TGTGCCAGCAGCCCACACCCGCGGGGCAATCAGCCCCAGCATTTT. It specifies CASSPHPRGNQPQHF.

The chain combines TRBV7-9 with TRBJ2-1, with unresolved D. From germline, CDR1 is SEHNR and CDR2 FQNEAQ (reference sequence). The CDR3 consists of 11 residues. The V gene lost 11 bases and the J gene lost 7 bases, with 12 bases spanning the gap. The CDR3 reads CAVRRANEQFF. Written as DNA, the CDR3 is TGTGCCGTTCGACGCGCAAATGAGCAGTTCTTC.

V is TRBV11-3 and J is TRBJ2-1; 9 bases agree with TRBD2. Looked up from germline, CDR1 is SGHNT and CDR2 is YENEEA. V was clipped by 8 bases and J by 2 bases; unmatched bases: 10. The CDR3 covers 16 residues. The CDR3: CASAEGAGGPYNEQFF. CDR3 nucleotides: TGTGCCAGCGCCGAGGGGGCGGGAGGGCCCTACAATGAGCAGTTCTTC.

This rearrangement joins TRBV6-5 to TRBJ2-7; 8 bases are shared with TRBD2. The J segment lost 0 bases and the V segment lost 5 bases, leaving 6 bases of the junction unmatched. This CDR3 spans 15 amino acids. Germline lookup yields CDR1 MNHEY and CDR2 SVGAGI. Here the CDR3 reads CASSTSGWSSYEQYF. The CDR3 DNA sequence: TGTGCCAGCAGTACTAGCGGCTGGAGCTCCTACGAGCAGTACTTC.

The chain combines TRBV7-9 with TRBJ1-1, with D perhaps TRBD1 (5 bases). CDR3 length equals 14 residues. Trimming removed 3 bases from V and 1 base from J, with 9 bases in between. Germline V gene data show CDR1 as SEHNR and CDR2 as FQNEAQ (reference sequence). CDR3 nucleotide sequence: TGTGCCAGCAGCTTGGGACTGGCGAACACTGAAGCTTTCTTT. It yields the protein CASSLGLANTEAFF. Full variable domain (rest looked up from reference TRBV7-9 and TRBJ1-1): DTGVSQNPRHKITKRGQNVTFRCDPISEHNRLYWYRQTLGQGPEFLTYFQNEAQLEKSRLLSDRFSAERPKGSFSTLEIQRTEQGDSAMYLCASSLGLANTEAFFGQGTRLTVV.

The chain has TRBV6-5 and TRBJ1-1; D may be TRBD1 (6 bases). With 7 bases removed from V and 1 base from J, the gap between germline ends came to 13 bases. In germline, CDR1 is MNHEY, CDR2 SVGAGI. The CDR3 sequence is 14 residues long. As DNA, the CDR3 is TGTGCCAGCACCAGACAGGCAAGGAACACTGAAGCTTTCTTT. Translated, it gives CASTRQARNTEAFF.

The rearrangement links TRBV2 to TRBJ2-6, with 7 bases matching TRBD1. V shed 0 bases and J 0 bases; nucleotides not matched to a gene: 5. This CDR3 region has 18 residues. CDR1 and CDR2 (germline): SNHLY, FYNNEI. The CDR3 DNA follows: TGTGCCAGCAGTGAAGCCGGGACAGCTTACTCTGGGGCCAACGTCCTGACTTTC. Protein product: CASSEAGTAYSGANVLTF. Full variable domain (missing parts from reference TRBV2 and TRBJ2-6): EPEVTQTPSHQVTQMGQEVILRCVPISNHLYFYWYRQILGQKVEFLVSFYNNEISEKSEIFDDQFSVERPDGSNFTLKIRSTKLEDSAMYFCASSEAGTAYSGANVLTFGAGSRLTVL.

V gene TRBV30 combines with J gene TRBJ1-2; weak D call: TRBD1 (5 bases). V was pared by 0 bases and J by 4 bases, with 18 bases between. The CDR3 length is 16 residues. CDR1 is GTSNPN, CDR2 SVGIG, per germline (reference sequence). The DNA for the CDR3 is TGTGCCTGGAGTGTAAGAGCCCAGGGCTCATCCTATGGCTACACCTTC. It is translated as CAWSVRAQGSSYGYTF.

As DNA, the CDR3 is TGTGCCAGCTCGCCCCAGGGGGGAGCCTACGAGCAGTACTTC. Translating it yields CASSPQGGAYEQYF. The chain is built from TRBV18 and TRBJ2-7, with D possibly being TRBD1 (7 bases). The V gene's germline CDR1 is KGHSH and CDR2 LQKENI. Trimming left V 6 bases short and J 2 bases short, with 14 bases between. The CDR3 has 14 residues.

A few counts support this clone. This chain links TRBV19 with TRBJ2-1, with TRBD1 matching 9 bases. The CDR3 is 16 amino acids. The germline V gene has CDR1 LNHDA and CDR2 SQIVND (reference sequence). The J segment lost 4 bases and the V segment lost 5 bases, leaving 9 bases of the junction unmatched. The CDR3 loop reads CASSGEDRGLYNEQFF. The CDR3 nucleotides are TGTGCCAGTAGTGGGGAGGACAGGGGCCTTTACAATGAGCAGTTCTTC.

The chain joins TRBV27 to TRBJ2-1; no clear D gene. Trimming took 6 bases from V and 0 from J, leaving 3 bases between them. There are 12 residues in the CDR3. Germline loops: CDR1 MNHEY, CDR2 SMNVEV (reference sequence). The CDR3 sequence: CASRNSYNEQFF. CDR3 DNA sequence: TGTGCCAGCAGAAACTCCTACAATGAGCAGTTCTTC.

This clone was observed a few times. This chain links TRBV28 with TRBJ1-2, with D possibly TRBD1 on 5 matching bases. Trimming removed 1 base from V and 7 bases from J, with 10 bases in between. The length of the CDR3 is 13 residues. Germline values: CDR1 MDHEN, CDR2 SYDVKM. CDR3 sequence reads: CASSLLTEGGYTF. For the CDR3, the DNA is TGTGCCAGCAGTTTATTGACAGAAGGTGGCTACACCTTC.

V and J are TRBV5-6 and TRBJ1-6; no reliable D call. The CDR3 is made up of 16 amino acids. The germline gives CDR1 SGHDT, CDR2 YYEEEE. V was clipped by 2 bases and J by 7 bases, with 16 bases between them. CDR3 bases: TGTGCCAGCAGCTTAATGAGGGAAACCTTAAATTCACCCCTCCACTTT. Translated, it gives CASSLMRETLNSPLHF.

The chain recombines TRBV18 with TRBJ2-7, with D perhaps being TRBD1 or TRBD2 (5 bases each). Germline V gene data show CDR1 as KGHSH and CDR2 as LQKENI. V was pared by 5 bases and J by 0 bases, with 11 bases between. This CDR3 is built from 14 residues. CDR3 loop: CASSGDRYSYEQYF. In DNA, the CDR3 is TGTGCCAGCTCAGGGGACCGGTACTCCTACGAGCAGTACTTC.

The chain combines TRBV7-8 with TRBJ2-4; 10 bases are shared with TRBD2. Unmatched junction bases numbered 6, after V lost 5 bases and J lost 8 bases. This CDR3 comprises 14 residues. Germline V CDR1 and CDR2: SGHVS, FQNEAQ. The CDR3 nucleotides are TGTGCCAGCAGCGGGAGCGGGAGGGGGGACATTCAGTACTTC. Translated, it gives CASSGSGRGDIQYF.

V and J are TRBV27 and TRBJ1-1, with 7 bases matching TRBD1. Trimming removed 5 bases from V and 4 bases from J; junction bases left unmatched: 7. The CDR3 runs to 14 residues. The V gene's germline CDR1 is MNHEY and CDR2 SMNVEV (reference sequence). The CDR3 here is CASSHRQGGTEAFF. As DNA, the CDR3 is TGTGCCAGCAGTCATAGACAGGGAGGCACTGAAGCTTTCTTT.

The CDR3 sequence: CASSQGSRSGSYGYTF. CDR3 bases: TGTGCCAGCAGCCAAGGGTCGCGTTCGGGATCCTATGGCTACACCTTC. This sequence joins TRBV14 and TRBJ1-2; no reliable D call. Trimming took off 1 base at V and 4 bases at J, with 16 bases between the two ends. Germline V gene sequence: CDR1 SGHDN, CDR2 FVKESK. CDR3 length equals 16 residues.

The rearrangement links TRBV1 to TRBJ1-2. TRBV1 is recorded as a pseudogene. This CDR3 comprises 17 residues. This CDR3 is CTSNLTSTIRSINGYTF. In nucleotides, the CDR3 is TGCACCAGCAACTTAACGTCGACTATCCGGAGCATTAATGGCTACACCTTC.

The chain joins TRBV27 to TRBJ2-7; D is unclear. The germline V gene encodes CDR1 MNHEY and CDR2 SMNVEV (reference sequence). The length of the CDR3 is 11 residues. V gave up 0 bases and J gave up 7 bases, with 4 bases separating them. The CDR3 region has the DNA TGTGCCAGCAGTTTATCAGGGGAGCAGTACTTC. This translates into CASSLSGEQYF.